The 14 T cell receptor beta chains below come from one sample, sequenced in a study of T cells in Graves' hyperthyroidism and ophthalmopathy. RNA transcripts gave rise to amplified TCR beta CDR3 regions. A set of HTBI primers served as the primers for a first-round RT-PCR of the TCR CDR3. TCRdb re-called the multiplex PCR reads through MiXCR, storing one row per CDR3 protein. Here the sample spans 95,000 to 110,000 distinct CDR3 sequences, approximately 48% being singletons. What was sequenced was blood. Receptors originate from a middle-aged man with Graves' hyperthyroidism.

This clonotype was found a few times. The chain uses TRBV2 and TRBJ1-2; D is unclear. Germline-derived CDR1 and CDR2 are SNHLY and FYNNEI. V lost 6 bases and J 8 bases, leaving 19 bases between the germline ends. This CDR3 comprises 14 residues. The CDR3 DNA reads TGTGCCAGCAGCCAAAGGGTAACACCCGGAGGCTACACCTTC. Its translation: CASSQRVTPGGYTF. Full variable domain (outside the CDR3, taken from reference TRBV2 and TRBJ1-2): EPEVTQTPSHQVTQMGQEVILRCVPISNHLYFYWYRQILGQKVEFLVSFYNNEISEKSEIFDDQFSVERPDGSNFTLKIRSTKLEDSAMYFCASSQRVTPGGYTFGSGTRLTVV.

This chain joins TRBV9 and TRBJ1-5; 7 bases line up with TRBD1. Germline trimming cut 4 bases from V and 6 bases from J; bases unmatched to any gene: 7. Germline loops: CDR1 SGDLS, CDR2 YYNGEE. This CDR3 contains 14 residues. Written as DNA, the CDR3 is TGTGCCAGCAGCCCATCGACAGGGTCTCAGCCCCAGCATTTT. It yields the protein CASSPSTGSQPQHF.

The chain joins TRBV19 to TRBJ2-1; TRBD2 aligns across 11 bases. V was clipped by 8 bases and J by 12 bases; unmatched bases: 9. The CDR3 is made up of 13 amino acids. Germline loops: CDR1 LNHDA, CDR2 SQIVND (reference sequence). CDR3: CASGLAGTDTQFF. For the CDR3, the DNA is TGTGCCAGTGGACTAGCGGGCACAGATACGCAGTTCTTC.

This clonotype was observed many times. This chain links TRBV11-2 with TRBJ1-6; D possibly corresponds to TRBD1 (5 bases). The germline V gene has CDR1 SGHAT and CDR2 FQNNGV. The CDR3 length is 16 residues. The ends were cut back, 0 bases at V and 6 bases at J, with 12 bases in the middle. DNA for the CDR3: TGTGCCAGCAGCTTAGATTGGCAGGGAAGTAATTCACCCCTCCACTTT. Protein sequence: CASSLDWQGSNSPLHF. Full variable domain (rest looked up from reference TRBV11-2 and TRBJ1-6): EAGVAQSPRYKIIEKRQSVAFWCNPISGHATLYWYQQILGQGPKLLIQFQNNGVVDDSQLPKDRFSAERLKGVDSTLKIQPAKLEDSAVYLCASSLDWQGSNSPLHFGNGTRLTVT.

This clonotype was recorded at least ten times. An end of the junction differs from the germline gene, which may be a read error. The chain has TRBV20-1 and TRBJ1-5; perhaps TRBD1 as D (5 bases). Germline lookup yields CDR1 DFQATT and CDR2 SNEGSKA (reference sequence). This CDR3 spans 13 amino acids. DNA for the CDR3: TGCAGTACTAGTAGGGGTGGCAATCAGCCCCAGCATTTT. It encodes CSTSRGGNQPQHF.

The rearrangement joins TRBV20-1 to TRBJ1-5; a weak D match, TRBD1 (5 bases). The germline CDR1 and CDR2 sequences are DFQATT and SNEGSKA (reference sequence). The ends were cut back, 3 bases at V and 7 bases at J, with 22 bases in the middle. There are 16 residues in the CDR3. The CDR3 coding sequence is TGCAGTGCTAGGGGGGTTAGCAGGGAGCCAGGGCAGCCCCAGCATTTT. Translating it yields CSARGVSREPGQPQHF.

The CDR3 coding sequence is TGTGCCAGCAGCCAAGCCCCCTCTAGCCATCATTCCTACGAGCAGTACTTC. Amino acids: CASSQAPSSHHSYEQYF. J is TRBJ2-7 and V is TRBV3-1; tentatively, D is TRBD2 (5 bases). The CDR3 loop spans 17 amino acids. V shed 1 base and J shed 1 base, with 17 bases lying between them. Germline V gives CDR1 LGHDT, CDR2 YNNKEL (reference sequence).

V gene TRBV7-8 combines with J gene TRBJ2-3, with 11 positions matching TRBD2. Germline V gene data show CDR1 as SGHVS and CDR2 as FQNEAQ. CDR3 length: 17 residues. V lost 6 bases to trimming and J lost 6 bases; unmatched junction nucleotides: 14. The CDR3: CASRRGGLAGGGDTQYF. The DNA of the CDR3 is TGTGCCAGCAGAAGGGGGGGGCTAGCGGGAGGCGGGGATACGCAGTATTTT.

With regard to this clonotype: Just one base apart from a much larger clone, this may be a read error. This likely comes from a read error, as the CDR3 has no conserved phenylalanine or tryptophan at its end. The chain recombines TRBV7-2 with TRBJ2-2; D ambiguous. Germline values: CDR1 SGHTA, CDR2 FQGNSA. This CDR3 has 14 amino acids. With 5 bases removed from V and 6 bases from J, the gap between germline ends came to 13 bases. CDR3 protein: CASSQDAESGELFL. The CDR3 DNA sequence: TGTGCCAGCAGCCAAGACGCGGAGTCCGGGGAGCTGTTTCTT.

This clonotype occurred many times. The chain joins TRBV4-1 to TRBJ2-7; 9 nucleotides agree with TRBD2. Trimming removed 4 bases from V and 6 bases from J; junction bases left unmatched: 13. The CDR3 runs 16 residues. Germline CDR1 MGHRA, CDR2 YSYEKL. The CDR3 DNA is TGCGCCAGCAGCCTTACCTTCAGCGGGAGGACGGGCGAGCAGTACTTC. Translating it yields CASSLTFSGRTGEQYF.

This clonotype appeared many times. CDR3 bases: TGTGCCAGCAGCGCGCTCTCTAGGGAGCAGTTCTTC. Translating gives CASSALSREQFF. The J gene is TRBJ2-1, the V gene TRBV7-2; D uncertain. Between the trimmed V and J ends, which lost 5 bases and 10 bases, there was a span of 12 bases. The CDR3 has 12 amino acids. CDR1 and CDR2 (germline): SGHTA, FQGNSA. Complete variable domain (other parts from reference TRBV7-2 and TRBJ2-1): GAGVSQSPSNKVTEKGKDVELRCDPISGHTALYWYRQSLGQGLEFLIYFQGNSAPDKSGLPSDRFSAERTGGSVSTLTIQRTQQEDSAVYLCASSALSREQFFGPGTRLTVL.

As regards this clonotype: Without the conserved terminal phenylalanine or tryptophan, this CDR3 likely stems from a read error. The J gene is TRBJ1-2, the V gene TRBV29-1; D might be TRBD1 (5 bases). The ends were cut back, 6 bases at V and 8 bases at J, with 22 bases in the middle. This CDR3 has 14 amino acids. The germline CDR1 and CDR2 sequences are SQVTM and ANQGSEA. The CDR3 DNA is TGCAGCGTGGGATATGTGCAGGGTGGAGGGGGCTACACCCTC. Amino acid sequence: CSVGYVQGGGGYTL.

The chain is built from TRBV24-1 and TRBJ2-6, with D tentatively TRBD2 (5 bases). Germline CDR1 is KGHDR and CDR2 is SFDVKD. The CDR3 extends over 15 amino acids. The V gene lost 4 bases and the J gene lost 0 bases, with 6 bases spanning the gap. The chain's CDR3 is CATSDSGSGANVLTF. CDR3 nucleotides: TGTGCCACCAGTGACAGCGGCTCTGGGGCCAACGTCCTGACTTTC.

This clonotype was seen many times. CDR3 region: CASSTSNQQEGYTF. The CDR3 DNA follows: TGTGCCAGCAGTACCTCTAACCAGCAAGAGGGCTACACCTTC. V and J are TRBV6-5 and TRBJ1-2; D is unclear. The CDR3 runs to 14 residues. The V and J ends lost 5 bases and 8 bases respectively, with 18 bases between them. Germline V CDR1 and CDR2: MNHEY, SVGAGI.